One and the same sample provided the 30 T cell receptor beta chains below, sequenced in a study of shared clonotypes between healthy human individuals. Sequenced by immunoSEQ multiplex PCR; TCRdb stores in-frame clones only, minus some. The profile covers just over 2,000,000 clones, with about 95% appearing a single time and 0.9% to 1.3% taken by the ten largest. The naive CD8 fraction comprised CD45RO-negative cells positively selected for CCR7 and excluded terminally differentiated effector memory CD45RA+ cells. The sample consisted of naive CD8+ T cells sorted from blood. These receptors originate from a man younger than 35 in good health.

The CDR3 coding sequence is TGCGCCAGCAGTCCGGGACAAATAAACACCGGGGAGCTGTTTTTT. Translated: CASSPGQINTGELFF. This chain connects TRBV5-1 to TRBJ2-2; D perhaps matches TRBD1 (6 bases). Trimming left V 5 bases short and J 2 bases short, with 13 bases between. CDR1 SGHRS and CDR2 YFSETQ come from the germline V gene. The CDR3 is 15 residues long.

The chain uses TRBV6-4 and TRBJ2-1, with D maybe TRBD2 (7 bases). Trimming shortened V by 3 bases and J by 5 bases, and 17 bases separated the two germline ends. The CDR3 spans 16 residues. The germline V gene has CDR1 MRHNA and CDR2 SNTAGT. The CDR3 region is CASSDRTTGGNNEQFF. Here the CDR3 DNA reads TGTGCCAGCAGTGATCGTACCACGGGGGGCAACAATGAGCAGTTCTTC.

The chain is built from TRBV4-1 and TRBJ1-1, with TRBD1 as a possible D gene (5 bases). The V gene lost 1 base and the J gene lost 2 bases, with 17 bases spanning the gap. The CDR3 has 17 amino acids. Germline lookup yields CDR1 MGHRA and CDR2 YSYEKL. CDR3 sequence: CASSQAWAGWDNTEAFF. For the CDR3, the DNA is TGCGCCAGCAGCCAAGCGTGGGCAGGGTGGGATAACACTGAAGCTTTCTTT.

The chain employs TRBV28 and TRBJ1-1; a possible D gene is TRBD1 (5 bases). CDR3 length equals 14 residues. From germline, CDR1 is MDHEN and CDR2 SYDVKM. Trimming took 6 bases from V and 5 from J, leaving 16 bases between them. The CDR3: CASSQLGGTTEAFF. The DNA of the CDR3 is TGTGCCAGCAGCCAGCTTGGGGGAACGACTGAAGCTTTCTTT.

The table lists this clone with a count of one. The chain carries TRBV7-9 and TRBJ1-3; 9 bases fit TRBD1. Germline lookup yields CDR1 SEHNR and CDR2 FQNEAQ (reference sequence). Trimming removed 2 bases from V and 9 bases from J; junction bases left unmatched: 5. This CDR3 spans 14 amino acids. In DNA form, the CDR3 reads TGTGCCAGCAGCTTAACGGGACAGGGTCGCACCATATATTTT. Protein sequence: CASSLTGQGRTIYF.

The CDR3: CASSQEAWAFFYEQYF. DNA of the CDR3: TGCGCCAGCAGCCAAGAAGCATGGGCTTTTTTCTACGAGCAGTACTTC. The chain couples TRBV4-1 to TRBJ2-7; no clear D. The CDR3 length is 16 residues. Germline V gives CDR1 MGHRA, CDR2 YSYEKL. Trimming removed 0 bases at V and 3 bases at J, with 15 bases between.

The rearrangement joins TRBV27 to TRBJ2-3; the match to TRBD2 covers 7 bases. J was trimmed by 0 bases and V by 8 bases; bases with no gene match: 5. The CDR3 consists of 14 residues. CDR1 and CDR2 (germline): MNHEY, SMNVEV (reference sequence). CDR3 region: CASGERESTDTQYF. The CDR3 coding sequence is TGTGCCAGCGGGGAGCGGGAAAGCACAGATACGCAGTATTTT.

The chain recombines TRBV5-1 with TRBJ1-2; 7 positions match TRBD1. CDR1 is SGHRS, CDR2 YFSETQ, per germline. The CDR3 contains 15 residues. V was pared by 4 bases and J by 5 bases, with 11 bases of the junction left unmatched. CDR3 residues: CASSPPSDRVYGYTF. The CDR3 bases are TGCGCCAGCAGCCCACCATCTGACAGGGTGTATGGCTACACCTTC.

The CDR3 nucleotides read TGTGCCAGCAGTTTGAGTCTAGGGGACAATGGCTACACCTTC. It encodes CASSLSLGDNGYTF. The gene calls are TRBV28 and TRBJ1-2; a weak D match, TRBD1 (6 bases). Trimming left V 3 bases short and J 6 bases short, with 14 bases between. The CDR3 loop spans 14 amino acids. Germline-derived CDR1 and CDR2 are MDHEN and SYDVKM.

The V gene is TRBV11-2, the J gene TRBJ2-1; 10 positions match TRBD1. The CDR3 sequence is 16 residues long. Germline lookup yields CDR1 SGHAT and CDR2 FQNNGV. V trimming: 2 bases; J trimming: 4 bases; junction bases outside the gene matches: 5. CDR3 sequence: CASSLYGTGAYNEQFF. The DNA of the CDR3 is TGTGCCAGCAGCTTATACGGGACAGGGGCTTACAATGAGCAGTTCTTC.

On this clone itself: Other DNA variants within this sample encode the same CDR3. The chain combines TRBV4-3 with TRBJ2-7, with no clear D. Germline lookup yields CDR1 LGHNA and CDR2 YSLEER. The V end was cut by 1 base, the J end by 0 bases, with 10 bases between. The CDR3 is 15 amino acids. The CDR3 nucleotides are TGCGCCAGCAGCCAAGGGGTCGACCTCTCCTACGAGCAGTACTTC. Encoded protein: CASSQGVDLSYEQYF.

The chain has TRBV9 and TRBJ2-5; the D gene is possibly TRBD2 (7 bases). The CDR3 length is 16 residues. CDR1 is SGDLS and CDR2 is YYNGEE in the germline V gene. Trimming pared 1 base from V and 2 bases from J, leaving 15 bases between. CDR3: CASSVSPGRGQETQYF. Written as DNA, the CDR3 is TGTGCCAGCAGCGTATCGCCAGGGAGGGGGCAAGAGACCCAGTACTTC. The complete variable domain, with remaining parts taken from reference TRBV9 and TRBJ2-5, reads DSGVTQTPKHLITATGQRVTLRCSPRSGDLSVYWYQQSLDQGLQFLIQYYNGEERAKGNILERFSAQQFPDLHSELNLSSLELGDSALYFCASSVSPGRGQETQYFGPGTRLLVL.

This chain joins TRBV6-5 and TRBJ2-1; D possibly corresponds to TRBD1 (5 bases). The germline V and J ends were trimmed by 2 bases and 5 bases, with 13 bases remaining between them. This CDR3 region has 15 residues. Germline-derived CDR1 and CDR2 are MNHEY and SVGAGI. The CDR3 region is CASSYSSWGDNEQFF. CDR3 bases: TGTGCCAGCAGTTACAGCTCCTGGGGCGACAATGAGCAGTTCTTC.

The rearrangement links TRBV15 to TRBJ2-1, with no clear D. Germline loops: CDR1 LNHNV, CDR2 YYDKDF (reference sequence). The V gene lost 3 bases and the J gene lost 0 bases, with 12 bases spanning the gap. This CDR3 has 16 residues. The CDR3 bases are TGTGCCACCAGCAGCGGGTGGGGTCTCTCCTACAATGAGCAGTTCTTC. Protein sequence: CATSSGWGLSYNEQFF.

The rearrangement uses TRBV19 and TRBJ2-1, with a weak D call TRBD2 (5 bases). The CDR3 contains 15 residues. Germline loops: CDR1 LNHDA, CDR2 SQIVND (reference sequence). Deletions cut 1 base from V and 2 bases from J, with 9 bases between. CDR3 DNA: TGTGCCAGTAGTATAGCTAGCCCAGCCTACAATGAGCAGTTCTTC. Amino acid sequence: CASSIASPAYNEQFF.

The gene calls are TRBV7-9 and TRBJ2-5, with D tentatively TRBD1 (5 bases). Trimming left V 5 bases short and J 8 bases short, with 15 bases between. The CDR3 is 13 amino acids. Germline loops: CDR1 SEHNR, CDR2 FQNEAQ (reference sequence). DNA of the CDR3: TGTGCCAGCAGCCGGACGCTAGGGGCCACCCAGTACTTC. Protein: CASSRTLGATQYF. The full variable domain, in which reference TRBV7-9 and TRBJ2-5 provide the parts outside the CDR3, is DTGVSQNPRHKITKRGQNVTFRCDPISEHNRLYWYRQTLGQGPEFLTYFQNEAQLEKSRLLSDRFSAERPKGSFSTLEIQRTEQGDSAMYLCASSRTLGATQYFGPGTRLLVL.

The V and J genes are TRBV27 and TRBJ2-7, with D unresolved. With 7 bases removed from V and 0 bases from J, the gap between germline ends came to 10 bases. CDR1 is MNHEY, CDR2 SMNVEV, per germline (reference sequence). This CDR3 spans 13 amino acids. The CDR3 protein is CASTAKGSYEQYF. The CDR3 coding sequence is TGTGCCAGCACGGCGAAGGGCTCCTACGAGCAGTACTTC.

The chain couples TRBV2 to TRBJ2-2, with D possibly TRBD2 on 5 matching bases. Germline V gene sequence: CDR1 SNHLY, CDR2 FYNNEI. V lost 2 bases to trimming and J lost 9 bases, with 16 bases between them. The CDR3 extends over 15 amino acids. CDR3 protein: CASSETTDSQRELFF. Written as DNA, the CDR3 is TGTGCCAGCAGTGAAACCACGGACTCTCAAAGGGAGCTGTTTTTT.

The table lists this clone with a count of one. The chain combines TRBV27 with TRBJ1-5, with D possibly matching TRBD1 (5 bases). Per germline, CDR1 MNHEY and CDR2 SMNVEV (reference sequence). V lost 5 bases and J lost 3, with 11 bases in between. The CDR3 totals 14 residues. CDR3 in amino acids: CASSPGTFNQPQHF. The CDR3 DNA sequence: TGTGCCAGCAGTCCCGGGACCTTCAATCAGCCCCAGCATTTT.

The V gene is TRBV25-1, the J gene TRBJ2-1, with a tentative D call TRBD2 (7 bases). V was clipped by 5 bases and J by 4 bases, with 12 bases between them. Germline-derived CDR1 and CDR2 are MGHDK and SYGVNS. The CDR3 extends over 14 amino acids. This chain's CDR3 is CASSKRGGYNEQFF. In DNA, the CDR3 is TGTGCCAGCAGTAAGAGGGGGGGATACAATGAGCAGTTCTTC.

The rearrangement joins TRBV10-2 to TRBJ1-4, with TRBD1 matching 7 bases. CDR1 is WSHSY and CDR2 is SAAADI in the germline V gene. CDR3 size: 15 residues. Germline trimming cut 6 bases from V and 5 bases from J; bases unmatched to any gene: 9. The CDR3 sequence is CASSQNRGLNEKLFF. Here the CDR3 DNA reads TGCGCCAGCAGCCAGAACAGGGGATTAAATGAAAAACTGTTTTTT.

The chain's CDR3 is CASSLRGGNSPLHF. The CDR3 DNA follows: TGTGCCAGCAGCCTAAGGGGAGGGAATTCACCCCTCCACTTT. V is TRBV9 and J is TRBJ1-6; possible D gene TRBD1, 5 bases. The CDR3 is made up of 14 amino acids. The germline CDR1 and CDR2 sequences are SGDLS and YYNGEE. The V and J ends lost 4 bases and 7 bases respectively, with 12 bases between them.

This sequence joins TRBV27 and TRBJ2-1; D gene ambiguous. Per the germline V gene, CDR1 is MNHEY and CDR2 is SMNVEV (reference sequence). Trimming cost V 7 bases and J 7 bases, with 11 bases left between them. CDR3 size: 12 residues. The CDR3 nucleotides are TGTGCCAGCACTAATGAACCGAATGAGCAGTTCTTC. Its translation is CASTNEPNEQFF.

The chain recombines TRBV7-9 with TRBJ2-7, with 10 bases fitting TRBD1. The CDR3 length is 16 residues. Germline V gives CDR1 SEHNR, CDR2 FQNEAQ (reference sequence). Unmatched junction bases numbered 6, after V lost 1 base and J lost 3 bases. CDR3 DNA sequence: TGTGCCAGCAGCTTAGGTGGGACAGGGGTTTACTACGAGCAGTACTTC. Translated, it gives CASSLGGTGVYYEQYF.

The gene calls are TRBV9 and TRBJ1-2; no clear D. CDR3 length: 14 amino acids. V lost 3 bases, J lost 4 bases, and 13 bases lay in between. The germline V gene encodes CDR1 SGDLS and CDR2 YYNGEE. The CDR3 spells CASSESPGGYGYTF. Written as DNA, the CDR3 is TGTGCCAGCAGCGAGAGCCCTGGAGGCTATGGCTACACCTTC.

The rearrangement joins TRBV4-1 to TRBJ1-3; D not certain. CDR1 MGHRA and CDR2 YSYEKL come from the germline V gene. Trimming cost V 2 bases and J 3 bases, with 8 bases left between them. The CDR3 sequence is 14 residues long. The CDR3: CASSQYSGGNTIYF. CDR3 in DNA: TGCGCCAGCAGCCAATATTCCGGTGGAAACACCATATATTTT.

V usage is TRBV15 and J usage is TRBJ1-1; TRBD1 agrees at 7 bases. V lost 0 bases, J lost 1 base, and 2 bases stayed unmatched. This CDR3 region has 15 residues. Looked up from germline, CDR1 is LNHNV and CDR2 is YYDKDF (reference sequence). CDR3 sequence reads: CATSREGQKNTEAFF. CDR3 DNA: TGTGCCACCAGCAGAGAGGGACAGAAGAACACTGAAGCTTTCTTT.

The rearrangement joins TRBV25-1 to TRBJ2-3; no firm D call. V was shortened by 1 base and J by 2 bases, with 7 bases between the two germline ends. From germline, CDR1 is MGHDK and CDR2 SYGVNS. The CDR3 has 14 amino acids. DNA of the CDR3: TGTGCCAGCAGTGAATTAGGAGACACAGATACGCAGTATTTT. As protein: CASSELGDTDTQYF.

This chain connects TRBV4-2 to TRBJ1-1; 7 bases are shared with TRBD1. After removal of 1 base from V and 5 bases from J, the junction contained 4 bases not matched to a gene. CDR3 length: 14 amino acids. CDR1 and CDR2 from the germline V gene are LGHNA and YNFKEQ. CDR3 sequence reads: CASSQGTGETEAFF. DNA for the CDR3: TGTGCCAGCAGCCAAGGCACAGGGGAAACTGAAGCTTTCTTT.

Regarding this clone: The sample carries other DNA sequences with the same CDR3. The genes are TRBV6-5 and TRBJ2-2, with unresolved D. The CDR3 covers 14 residues. V gave up 2 bases and J gave up 3 bases, with 7 bases separating them. Germline V gene sequence: CDR1 MNHEY, CDR2 SVGAGI. The CDR3 reads CASSYGQDTGELFF. For the CDR3, the DNA is TGTGCCAGCAGTTACGGGCAAGACACCGGGGAGCTGTTTTTT.